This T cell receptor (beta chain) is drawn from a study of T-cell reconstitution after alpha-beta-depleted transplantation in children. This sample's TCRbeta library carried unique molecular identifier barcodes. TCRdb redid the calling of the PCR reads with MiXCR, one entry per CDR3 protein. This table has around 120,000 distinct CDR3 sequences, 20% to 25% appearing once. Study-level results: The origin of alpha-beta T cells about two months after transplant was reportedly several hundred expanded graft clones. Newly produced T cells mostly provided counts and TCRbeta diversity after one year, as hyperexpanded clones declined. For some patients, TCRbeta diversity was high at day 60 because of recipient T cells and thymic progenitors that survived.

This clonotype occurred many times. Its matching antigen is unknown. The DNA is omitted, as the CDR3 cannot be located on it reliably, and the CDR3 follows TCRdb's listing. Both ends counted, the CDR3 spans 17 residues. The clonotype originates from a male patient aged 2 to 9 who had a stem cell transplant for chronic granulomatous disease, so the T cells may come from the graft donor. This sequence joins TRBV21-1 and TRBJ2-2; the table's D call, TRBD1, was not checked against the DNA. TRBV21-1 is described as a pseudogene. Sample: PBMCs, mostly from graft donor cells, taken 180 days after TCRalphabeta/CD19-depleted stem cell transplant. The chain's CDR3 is CASSISGWGRTPGSCFF.